This T cell receptor beta chain was found in a study of T-cell reconstitution after alpha-beta-depleted transplantation in children. Germline V lookup: CDR1 LGHNA, CDR2 YSLEER. The germline V and J ends were trimmed by 0 bases and 8 bases, with 14 bases remaining between them. CDR3 length equals 15 residues. The TCRbeta library was prepared with unique molecular identifiers. TCRdb reprocessed the PCR reads via MiXCR and lists one record per CDR3 protein. The sample lists hundreds of thousands of distinct CDR3 sequences; 10% to 15% were seen once. This clonotype has at least ten counts. The chain combines TRBV4-3 with TRBJ2-1; possibly TRBD2 for D (6 bases). Source: PBMCs, mostly from graft donor cells, taken 360 days after TCRalphabeta/CD19-depleted stem cell transplant. The origin of this receptor is a male patient under 18 who had a stem cell transplant for acute myeloid leukemia, so the T cells may come from the graft donor. The DNA for the CDR3 is TGCGCCAGCAGCCAAGATCGAAGCGGGCGCTATGAGCAGTTCTTC. This translates into CASSQDRSGRYEQFF.